These 19 T cell receptor beta chains were all obtained from the same sample, sequenced in a study of blood T cell repertoires in COVID-19. Data came from immunoSEQ multiplex PCR; TCRdb stores just in-frame clones and leaves some out. The sample has about 250,000 clones; roughly 88% are singletons. The sequenced sample was peripheral blood. All receptors derive from an elderly woman with COVID-19, enrolled during active disease.

The chain employs TRBV10-3 and TRBJ1-4; perhaps TRBD1 as D (6 bases). V gave up 3 bases and J gave up 6 bases, with 14 bases separating them. The CDR3 runs 15 residues. Germline CDR1 ENHRY, CDR2 SYGVKD. The CDR3 bases are TGTGCCATCAGTGACCGCCAGGGGAAGGATGAAAAACTGTTTTTT. Residues: CAISDRQGKDEKLFF.

V and J are TRBV28 and TRBJ2-1, with 10 bases aligning to TRBD2. CDR1 is MDHEN, CDR2 SYDVKM, per germline. The CDR3 covers 17 residues. V lost 11 bases to trimming and J lost 0 bases; unmatched junction nucleotides: 13. Written as DNA, the CDR3 is TGTGCCGCAGGTCGGGCTAGCGGGGGAGCCTCCTACAATGAGCAGTTCTTC. It encodes CAAGRASGGASYNEQFF.

The chain carries TRBV7-2 and TRBJ1-1; D remains unclear. This CDR3 has 12 amino acids. CDR1 and CDR2 from the germline V gene are SGHTA and FQGNSA. V gave up 4 bases and J gave up 10 bases, with 13 bases separating them. The CDR3 sequence: CASSSVAGLAFF. The CDR3 DNA is TGTGCCAGCAGCTCCGTCGCCGGGTTAGCTTTCTTT. Full variable domain (remainder filled in from reference TRBV7-2 and TRBJ1-1): GAGVSQSPSNKVTEKGKDVELRCDPISGHTALYWYRQSLGQGLEFLIYFQGNSAPDKSGLPSDRFSAERTGGSVSTLTIQRTQQEDSAVYLCASSSVAGLAFFGQGTRLTVV.

The chain employs TRBV14 and TRBJ2-1; 7 bases line up with TRBD1. The junction had 6 bases not matched to a gene; V was cut back by 0 bases and J by 7 bases. This CDR3 is 15 amino acids long. Germline V gives CDR1 SGHDN, CDR2 FVKESK. CDR3 DNA: TGTGCCAGCAGCCAAGATCTACAGGGGCTGAATGAGCAGTTCTTC. Protein sequence: CASSQDLQGLNEQFF.

This chain uses TRBV9 with TRBJ1-1, with D perhaps matching TRBD1 (5 bases). CDR1 SGDLS and CDR2 YYNGEE come from the germline V gene. The CDR3 consists of 14 residues. Trimming took off 4 bases at V and 4 bases at J, with 14 bases between the two ends. CDR3 protein: CASSPSQGRTEAFF. The CDR3 nucleotides are TGTGCCAGCAGCCCTTCTCAGGGTCGCACTGAAGCTTTCTTT.

V and J are TRBV28 and TRBJ1-2; 7 nucleotides agree with TRBD1. J was trimmed by 4 bases and V by 5 bases; bases with no gene match: 4. This CDR3 has 13 amino acids. Germline V lookup: CDR1 MDHEN, CDR2 SYDVKM. CDR3 region: CASSGDSAYGYTF. The CDR3 nucleotides read TGTGCCAGCAGTGGGGACAGCGCCTATGGCTACACCTTC.

The chain is built from TRBV10-3 and TRBJ1-6; D might be TRBD1 (6 bases). The germline CDR1 and CDR2 sequences are ENHRY and SYGVKD. The CDR3 covers 15 residues. V was trimmed by 0 bases and J by 3 bases, leaving 6 bases between them. The CDR3 loop reads CAISESDSYNSPLHF. DNA of the CDR3: TGTGCCATCAGTGAGTCGGACAGCTATAATTCACCCCTCCACTTT.

V gene TRBV6-5 combines with J gene TRBJ1-5, with D perhaps matching TRBD1 (6 bases). The CDR3 spans 13 residues. With 7 bases removed from V and 6 bases from J, the gap between germline ends came to 13 bases. Per germline, CDR1 MNHEY and CDR2 SVGAGI. The CDR3 sequence is CASIMTGSQPQHF. CDR3 in DNA: TGTGCCAGCATCATGACAGGTAGTCAGCCCCAGCATTTT.

For the CDR3, the DNA is TGCGCCAGCAGCGGGGACAGGGTTGATACGCAGTATTTT. Amino acids: CASSGDRVDTQYF. This chain joins TRBV5-1 and TRBJ2-3, with TRBD1 matching over 9 bases. Germline trimming cut 4 bases from V and 6 bases from J; bases unmatched to any gene: 3. This CDR3 has 13 amino acids. Germline CDR1 SGHRS, CDR2 YFSETQ. The variable domain in full, with the rest retrieved from reference TRBV5-1 and TRBJ2-3, is KAGVTQTPRYLIKTRGQQVTLSCSPISGHRSVSWYQQTPGQGLQFLFEYFSETQRNKGNFPGRFSGRQFSNSRSEMNVSTLELGDSALYLCASSGDRVDTQYFGPGTRLTVL.

The chain is built from TRBV18 and TRBJ2-3; 7 nucleotides line up with TRBD2. The CDR3 has 15 residues. Trimming removed 8 bases from V and 6 bases from J; junction bases left unmatched: 14. Germline lookup yields CDR1 KGHSH and CDR2 LQKENI. This CDR3 is CASTLTYQRGDTQYF. CDR3 nucleotide sequence: TGTGCCAGCACGCTCACGTATCAGCGGGGCGATACGCAGTATTTT.

The V and J genes are TRBV10-3 and TRBJ2-7, with TRBD1 matching over 8 bases. Germline lookup yields CDR1 ENHRY and CDR2 SYGVKD. With V trimmed by 4 bases and J by 2 bases, 4 bases remained unmatched. The CDR3 runs to 14 residues. The DNA for the CDR3 is TGTGCCATCAGTGGGACAGGGCGCCCCTACGAGCAGTACTTC. It yields the protein CAISGTGRPYEQYF.

DNA for the CDR3: TGTGCCAGCAGTTTATATCGGGACAGGGCCTACGAGCAGTACGTC. Protein: CASSLYRDRAYEQYV. The J gene is TRBJ2-7, the V gene TRBV28; 9 nucleotides align to TRBD1. The ends lost 1 base at V and 2 bases at J; junction bases unmatched: 3. CDR3 length equals 15 residues. From germline, CDR1 is MDHEN and CDR2 SYDVKM.

The CDR3 is CASSLHPGNTEAFF. The CDR3 bases are TGTGCCAGCAGCCTGCATCCAGGGAACACTGAAGCTTTCTTT. The V and J genes are TRBV3-1 (or the pseudogene TRBV3-2) and TRBJ1-1; D unresolved. In germline, CDR1 is LGHDT, CDR2 YNNKEL (reference sequence). The CDR3 has 14 residues. V dropped 4 bases and J dropped 1 base, with 10 bases sitting between them.

The V and J genes are TRBV11-2 and TRBJ2-1, with D possibly TRBD2 on 6 matching bases. This CDR3 region has 15 residues. Trimming removed 1 base at V and 4 bases at J, with 11 bases between. CDR1 is SGHAT and CDR2 is FQNNGV in the germline V gene. The DNA of the CDR3 is TGTGCCAGCAGCTTAGGGACTAACCGATACAATGAGCAGTTCTTC. It encodes CASSLGTNRYNEQFF.

The V call is TRBV7-6, the J call TRBJ1-1, with TRBD1 matching over 8 bases. After removal of 5 bases from V and 3 bases from J, the junction contained 11 bases not matched to a gene. The germline V gene has CDR1 SGHVS and CDR2 FNYEAQ. There are 16 residues in the CDR3. The CDR3 is CASSQITTGDHTEAFF. DNA for the CDR3: TGTGCCAGCAGCCAGATTACGACAGGGGACCACACTGAAGCTTTCTTT.

This chain joins TRBV18 and TRBJ2-3; D gene uncertain. V lost 3 bases and J lost 3, with 10 bases in between. The germline CDR1 and CDR2 sequences are KGHSH and LQKENI. There are 14 residues in the CDR3. The CDR3 sequence: CASSPSPGTDTQYF. The CDR3 DNA reads TGTGCCAGCTCACCCTCCCCGGGTACAGATACGCAGTATTTT. The full variable domain, its missing parts supplied by reference TRBV18 and TRBJ2-3, is NAGVMQNPRHLVRRRGQEARLRCSPMKGHSHVYWYRQLPEEGLKFMVYLQKENIIDESGMPKERFSAEFPKEGPSILRIQQVVRGDSAAYFCASSPSPGTDTQYFGPGTRLTVL.

The chain is built from TRBV7-9 and TRBJ1-6; 7 nucleotides match TRBD1. The CDR3 spans 15 residues. CDR1 and CDR2 (germline): SEHNR, FQNEAQ (reference sequence). Losses at the gene ends were 4 bases for V and 6 bases for J; bases not matched to a gene: 6. The CDR3 DNA is TGTGCCAGCAGCTACATGACAGGGAGTAATTCACCCCTCCACTTT. This sequence encodes CASSYMTGSNSPLHF. The full variable domain, completed using reference TRBV7-9 and TRBJ1-6, is DTGVSQNPRHKITKRGQNVTFRCDPISEHNRLYWYRQTLGQGPEFLTYFQNEAQLEKSRLLSDRFSAERPKGSFSTLEIQRTEQGDSAMYLCASSYMTGSNSPLHFGNGTRLTVT.

This clone has only one observation. The chain links TRBV7-2 to TRBJ2-5, with 7 bases aligning to TRBD2. V shed 3 bases, J shed 5 bases, and the junction held 6 bases outside the gene matches. CDR3 length: 14 residues. The germline CDR1 and CDR2 sequences are SGHTA and FQGNSA. The CDR3 sequence is CASSFRGGGETQYF. CDR3 bases: TGTGCCAGCAGCTTCCGCGGGGGTGGTGAGACCCAGTACTTC.

The chain couples TRBV6-1 to TRBJ1-2; tentatively, D is TRBD1 (6 bases). This CDR3 comprises 16 residues. Germline V gene data show CDR1 as MNHNS and CDR2 as SASEGT. Trimming cost V 4 bases and J 2 bases, with 17 bases left between them. The CDR3 coding sequence is TGTGCCAGCAGTGGGTGGAACCAGGGGAAAAACTATGGCTACACCTTC. Translating it yields CASSGWNQGKNYGYTF.